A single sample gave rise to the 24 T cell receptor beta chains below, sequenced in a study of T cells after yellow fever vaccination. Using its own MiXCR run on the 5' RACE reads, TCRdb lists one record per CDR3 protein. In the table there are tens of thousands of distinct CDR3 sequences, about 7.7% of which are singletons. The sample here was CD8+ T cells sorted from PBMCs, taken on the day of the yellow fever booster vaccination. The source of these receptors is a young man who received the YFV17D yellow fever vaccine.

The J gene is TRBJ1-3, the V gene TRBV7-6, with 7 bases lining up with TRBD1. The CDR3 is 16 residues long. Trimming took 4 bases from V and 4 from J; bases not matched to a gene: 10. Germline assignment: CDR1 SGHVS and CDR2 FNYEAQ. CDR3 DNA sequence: TGTGCCAGCAGCTCGACAGGGATGGGAAGCGGAAACACCATATATTTT. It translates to CASSSTGMGSGNTIYF.

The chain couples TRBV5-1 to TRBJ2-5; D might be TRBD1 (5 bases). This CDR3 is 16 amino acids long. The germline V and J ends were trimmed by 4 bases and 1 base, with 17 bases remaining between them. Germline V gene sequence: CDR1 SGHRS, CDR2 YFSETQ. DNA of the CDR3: TGCGCCAGCAGCGGGGCCCCCGGCGGCAGCCAAGAGACCCAGTACTTC. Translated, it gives CASSGAPGGSQETQYF. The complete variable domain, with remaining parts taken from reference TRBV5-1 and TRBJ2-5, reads KAGVTQTPRYLIKTRGQQVTLSCSPISGHRSVSWYQQTPGQGLQFLFEYFSETQRNKGNFPGRFSGRQFSNSRSEMNVSTLELGDSALYLCASSGAPGGSQETQYFGPGTRLLVL.

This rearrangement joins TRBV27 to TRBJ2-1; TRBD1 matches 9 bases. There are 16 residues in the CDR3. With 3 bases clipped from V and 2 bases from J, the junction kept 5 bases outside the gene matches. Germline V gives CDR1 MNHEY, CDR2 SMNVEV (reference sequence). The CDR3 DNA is TGTGCCAGCAGTTTGCACGGGACAGGGACCTACAATGAGCAGTTCTTC. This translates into CASSLHGTGTYNEQFF.

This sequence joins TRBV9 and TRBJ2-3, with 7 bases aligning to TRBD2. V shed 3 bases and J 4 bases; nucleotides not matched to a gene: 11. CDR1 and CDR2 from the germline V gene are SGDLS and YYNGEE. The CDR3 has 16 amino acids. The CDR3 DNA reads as TGTGCCAGCAGCGGATTAGCGGGTTCTAGCGCAGATACGCAGTATTTT. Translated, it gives CASSGLAGSSADTQYF.

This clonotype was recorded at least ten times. The CDR3 region is CASSQGSGTTGSYEQYF. The CDR3 DNA reads as TGTGCCAGCAGCCAAGGTTCCGGGACTACTGGGTCCTACGAGCAGTACTTC. The genes are TRBV4-2 and TRBJ2-7, with 7 nucleotides matching TRBD2. Germline loops: CDR1 LGHNA, CDR2 YNFKEQ. The CDR3 totals 17 residues. Trimming cost V 1 base and J 1 base; bases outside gene matches: 10.

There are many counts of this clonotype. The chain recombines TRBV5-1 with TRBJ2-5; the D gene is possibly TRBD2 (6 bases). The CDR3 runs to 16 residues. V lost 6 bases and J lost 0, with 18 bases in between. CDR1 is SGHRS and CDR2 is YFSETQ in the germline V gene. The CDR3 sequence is CASTTQGGIHQETQYF. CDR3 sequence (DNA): TGCGCCAGCACCACCCAGGGAGGTATTCACCAAGAGACCCAGTACTTC.

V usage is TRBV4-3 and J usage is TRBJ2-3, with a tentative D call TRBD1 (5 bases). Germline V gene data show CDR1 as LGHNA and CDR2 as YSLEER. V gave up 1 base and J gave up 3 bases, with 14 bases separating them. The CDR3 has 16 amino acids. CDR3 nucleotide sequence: TGCGCCAGCAGCCAAGTAGAGGCAGGGTCAACAGATACGCAGTATTTT. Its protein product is CASSQVEAGSTDTQYF.

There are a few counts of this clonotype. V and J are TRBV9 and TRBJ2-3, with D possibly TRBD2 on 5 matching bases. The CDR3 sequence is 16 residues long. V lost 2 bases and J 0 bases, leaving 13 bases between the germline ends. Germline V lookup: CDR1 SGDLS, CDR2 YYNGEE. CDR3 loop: CASSVSDGGSTDTQYF. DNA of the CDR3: TGTGCCAGCAGCGTTAGCGATGGCGGGAGCACAGATACGCAGTATTTT.

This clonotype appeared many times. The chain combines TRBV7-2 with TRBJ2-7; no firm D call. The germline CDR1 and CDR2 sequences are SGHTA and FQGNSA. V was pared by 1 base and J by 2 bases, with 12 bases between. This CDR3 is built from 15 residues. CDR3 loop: CASSLESGLTYEQYF. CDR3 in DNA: TGTGCCAGCAGCTTAGAATCCGGGCTAACCTACGAGCAGTACTTC.

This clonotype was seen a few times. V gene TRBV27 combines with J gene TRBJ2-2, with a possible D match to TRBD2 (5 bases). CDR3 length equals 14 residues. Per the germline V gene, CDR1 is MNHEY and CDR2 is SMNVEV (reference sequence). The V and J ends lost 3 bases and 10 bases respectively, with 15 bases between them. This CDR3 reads CASSFGIGAEELFF. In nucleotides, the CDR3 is TGTGCCAGCAGTTTCGGCATCGGAGCGGAGGAGCTGTTTTTT.

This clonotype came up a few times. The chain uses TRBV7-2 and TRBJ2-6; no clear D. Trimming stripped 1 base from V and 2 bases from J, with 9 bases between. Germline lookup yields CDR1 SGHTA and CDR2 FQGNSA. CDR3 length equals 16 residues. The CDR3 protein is CASSLVTRAGANVLTF. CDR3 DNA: TGTGCCAGCAGCTTAGTAACCCGGGCTGGGGCCAACGTCCTGACTTTC.

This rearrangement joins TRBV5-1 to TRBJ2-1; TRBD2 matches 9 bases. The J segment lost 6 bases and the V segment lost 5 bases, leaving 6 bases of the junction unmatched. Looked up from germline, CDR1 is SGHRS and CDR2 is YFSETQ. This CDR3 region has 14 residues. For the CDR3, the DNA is TGCGCCAGCAGGGCGGGAGGGCCGATCAATGAGCAGTTCTTC. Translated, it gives CASRAGGPINEQFF.

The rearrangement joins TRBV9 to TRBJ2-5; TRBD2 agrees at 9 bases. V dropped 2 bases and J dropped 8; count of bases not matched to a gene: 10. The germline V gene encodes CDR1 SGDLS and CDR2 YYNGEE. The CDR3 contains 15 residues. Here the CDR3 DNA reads TGTGCCAGCAGCGTTAGCGGGAGTGGGGGGGATACCCAGTACTTC. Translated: CASSVSGSGGDTQYF. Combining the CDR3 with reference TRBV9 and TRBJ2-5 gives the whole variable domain DSGVTQTPKHLITATGQRVTLRCSPRSGDLSVYWYQQSLDQGLQFLIQYYNGEERAKGNILERFSAQQFPDLHSELNLSSLELGDSALYFCASSVSGSGGDTQYFGPGTRLLVL.

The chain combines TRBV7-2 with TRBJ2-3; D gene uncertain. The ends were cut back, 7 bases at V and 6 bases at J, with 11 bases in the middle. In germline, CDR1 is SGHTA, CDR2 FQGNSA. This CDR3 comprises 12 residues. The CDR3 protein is CASTTLPDTQYF. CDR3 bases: TGTGCCAGCACCACTCTCCCCGATACGCAGTATTTT.

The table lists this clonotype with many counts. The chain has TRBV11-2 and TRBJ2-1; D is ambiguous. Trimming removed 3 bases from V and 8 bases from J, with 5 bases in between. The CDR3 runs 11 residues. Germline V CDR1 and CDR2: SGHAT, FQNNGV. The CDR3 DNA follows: TGTGCCAGCAGCTTGGGGTATGAGCAGTTCTTC. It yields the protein CASSLGYEQFF.

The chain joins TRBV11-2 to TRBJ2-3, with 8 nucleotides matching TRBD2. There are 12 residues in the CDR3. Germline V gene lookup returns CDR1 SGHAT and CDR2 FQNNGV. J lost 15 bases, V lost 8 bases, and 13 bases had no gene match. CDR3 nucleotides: TGTGCCAGCTCCGACATGGATAGCGGGACATATTTT. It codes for CASSDMDSGTYF.

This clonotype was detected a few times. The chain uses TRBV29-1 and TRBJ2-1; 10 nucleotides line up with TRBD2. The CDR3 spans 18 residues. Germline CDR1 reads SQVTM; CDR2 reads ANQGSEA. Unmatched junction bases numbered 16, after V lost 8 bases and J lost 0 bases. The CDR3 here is CSFQGTEGLAVSYNEQFF. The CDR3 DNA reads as TGCAGCTTTCAAGGGACGGAAGGACTAGCGGTCTCCTACAATGAGCAGTTCTTC.

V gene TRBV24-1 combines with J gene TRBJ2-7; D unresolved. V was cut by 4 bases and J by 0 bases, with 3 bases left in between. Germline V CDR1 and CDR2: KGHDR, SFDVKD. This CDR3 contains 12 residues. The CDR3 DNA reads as TGTGCCACCAGTGACACCTCCTACGAGCAGTACTTC. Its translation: CATSDTSYEQYF.

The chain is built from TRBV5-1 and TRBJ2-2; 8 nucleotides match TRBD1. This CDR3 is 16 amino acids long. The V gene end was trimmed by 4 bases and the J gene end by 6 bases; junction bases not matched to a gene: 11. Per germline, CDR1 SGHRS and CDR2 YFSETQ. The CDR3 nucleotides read TGCGCCAGCAGCAAGGACAGGGCATCTCCCGCCGGGGAGCTGTTTTTT. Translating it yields CASSKDRASPAGELFF.

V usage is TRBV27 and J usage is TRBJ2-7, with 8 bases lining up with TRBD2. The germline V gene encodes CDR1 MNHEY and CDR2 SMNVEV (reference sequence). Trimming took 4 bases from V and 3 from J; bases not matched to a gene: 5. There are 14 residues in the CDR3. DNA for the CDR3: TGTGCCAGCAGTTGGGGACTAGTCGGCTACGAGCAGTACTTC. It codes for CASSWGLVGYEQYF.

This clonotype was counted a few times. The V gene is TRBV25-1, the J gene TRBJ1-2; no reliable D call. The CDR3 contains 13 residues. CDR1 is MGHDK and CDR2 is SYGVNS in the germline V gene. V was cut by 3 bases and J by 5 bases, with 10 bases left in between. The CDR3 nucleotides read TGTGCCAGCAGTGACGGACGAGGTTATGGCTACACCTTC. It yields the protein CASSDGRGYGYTF.

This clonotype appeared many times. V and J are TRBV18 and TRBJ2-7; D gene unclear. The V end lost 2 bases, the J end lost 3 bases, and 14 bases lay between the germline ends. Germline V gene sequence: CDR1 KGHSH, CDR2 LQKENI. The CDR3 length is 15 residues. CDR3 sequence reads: CASSPFVGPDYEQYF. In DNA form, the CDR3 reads TGTGCCAGCTCACCATTTGTTGGCCCTGACTACGAGCAGTACTTC.

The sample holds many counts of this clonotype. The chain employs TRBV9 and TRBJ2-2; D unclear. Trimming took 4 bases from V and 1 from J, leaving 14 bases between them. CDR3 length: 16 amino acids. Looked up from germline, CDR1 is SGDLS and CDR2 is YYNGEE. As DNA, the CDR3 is TGTGCCAGCAGCATCGACCTTTACCAGAACACCGGGGAGCTGTTTTTT. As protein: CASSIDLYQNTGELFF.

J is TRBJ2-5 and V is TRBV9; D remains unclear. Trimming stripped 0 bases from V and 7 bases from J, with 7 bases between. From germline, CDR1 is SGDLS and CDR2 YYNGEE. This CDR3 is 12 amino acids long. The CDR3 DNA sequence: TGTGCCAGCAGCGTAGAAGGTGGGACCCAGTACTTC. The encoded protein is CASSVEGGTQYF.